A single sample is the source of the 4 T cell receptor beta chains below, sequenced in a study of control samples from healthy donors and cancer patients. The table came from immunoSEQ multiplex PCR; TCRdb's copy has only in-frame clones and leaves some out. The table lists approximately 230,000 clones, more than 65% of them singletons. The sample comprised PBMCs. Receptors originate from a woman aged 60-75 years with lung cancer.

V usage is TRBV15 and J usage is TRBJ1-4, with D perhaps matching TRBD1 (6 bases). This CDR3 has 15 amino acids. The germline V and J ends were trimmed by 5 bases and 8 bases, with 18 bases remaining between them. CDR1 and CDR2 (germline): LNHNV, YYDKDF (reference sequence). DNA for the CDR3: TGTGCCACCAGCCCGCAACAGGGTCTAAGGGAAAAACTGTTTTTT. Encoded protein: CATSPQQGLREKLFF.

CDR3 in DNA: TGTGCCAGCAGTTCCGGCAGGTTCGAGCAGTACTTC. Amino acids: CASSSGRFEQYF. The rearrangement joins TRBV2 to TRBJ2-7; D unresolved. Trimming removed 5 bases from V and 6 bases from J, with 11 bases in between. This CDR3 contains 12 residues. Germline lookup yields CDR1 SNHLY and CDR2 FYNNEI.

The chain recombines TRBV2 with TRBJ2-1; 10 bases are shared with TRBD1. After removal of 6 bases from V and 4 bases from J, the junction contained 9 bases not matched to a gene. CDR1 is SNHLY and CDR2 is FYNNEI in the germline V gene. The length of the CDR3 is 16 residues. In DNA form, the CDR3 reads TGTGCCAGCAGGCGAGACAGGGGGCCCATATACAATGAGCAGTTCTTC. Translated, it gives CASRRDRGPIYNEQFF.

CDR3 DNA: TGTGCCAGTAGTATAGAAGGGACTAGCGGAGATACGCAGTATTTT. This sequence encodes CASSIEGTSGDTQYF. V gene TRBV19 combines with J gene TRBJ2-3, with TRBD2 matching over 11 bases. V was pared by 0 bases and J by 5 bases, with 1 base of the junction left unmatched. The CDR3 spans 15 residues. The germline V gene has CDR1 LNHDA and CDR2 SQIVND (reference sequence).